This T cell receptor beta chain was recorded in a study of identical twins. Study findings and constraints: Not following the same donors, the study drew its conclusions from cross-sectional statistical analysis.

MiXCR, applied by TCRdb to the 5' RACE reads, yields one record per CDR3 protein. The data hold 200,000 to 300,000 distinct CDR3 sequences, with about 11% observed a single time. In its sample, this clonotype was seen a few times. Its antigen is not identified. CDR3 length: 13 amino acids. V gave up 6 bases and J gave up 2 bases, with 11 bases separating them. Germline CDR1 SQVTM, CDR2 ANQGSEA. The chain recombines TRBV29-1 with TRBJ1-5, with D tentatively TRBD1 (5 bases). This sequence was found in a man aged 45-65 years in good health. The sequenced material came from memory T cells sorted from blood. CDR3 DNA sequence: TGCAGCGTGCAGGGAGGGGGCAATCAGCCCCAGCATTTT. Translation: CSVQGGGNQPQHF.